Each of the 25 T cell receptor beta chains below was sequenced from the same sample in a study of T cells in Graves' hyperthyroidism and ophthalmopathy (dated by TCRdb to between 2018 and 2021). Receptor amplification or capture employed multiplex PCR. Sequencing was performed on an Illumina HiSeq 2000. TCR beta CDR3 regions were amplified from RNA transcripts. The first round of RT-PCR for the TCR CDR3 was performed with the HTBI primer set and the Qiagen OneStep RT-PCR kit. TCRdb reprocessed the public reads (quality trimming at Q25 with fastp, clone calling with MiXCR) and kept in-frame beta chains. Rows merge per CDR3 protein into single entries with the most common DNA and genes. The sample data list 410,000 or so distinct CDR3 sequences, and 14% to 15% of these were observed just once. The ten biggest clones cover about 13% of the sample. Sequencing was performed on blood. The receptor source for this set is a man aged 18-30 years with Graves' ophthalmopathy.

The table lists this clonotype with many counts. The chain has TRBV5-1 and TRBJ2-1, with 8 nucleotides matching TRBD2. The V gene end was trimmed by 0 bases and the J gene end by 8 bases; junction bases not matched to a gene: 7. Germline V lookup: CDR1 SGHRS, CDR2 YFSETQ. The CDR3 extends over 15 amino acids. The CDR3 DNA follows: TGCGCCAGCAGCTTGGCGGGGGGGGCCGGGGATGAGCAGTTCTTC. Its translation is CASSLAGGAGDEQFF.

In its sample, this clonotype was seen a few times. CDR3 loop: CASKTGGSGYGYTF. As DNA, the CDR3 is TGTGCCAGCAAAACAGGGGGAAGTGGCTATGGCTACACCTTC. The chain carries TRBV27 and TRBJ1-2; 8 bases match TRBD1. V trimming: 7 bases; J trimming: 4 bases; junction bases outside the gene matches: 8. The CDR3 has 14 amino acids. The germline gives CDR1 MNHEY, CDR2 SMNVEV (reference sequence).

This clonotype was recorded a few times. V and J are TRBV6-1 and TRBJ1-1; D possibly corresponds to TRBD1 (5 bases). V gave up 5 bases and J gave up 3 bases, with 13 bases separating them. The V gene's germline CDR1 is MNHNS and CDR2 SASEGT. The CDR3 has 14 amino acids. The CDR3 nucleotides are TGTGCCAGCAGTTTTGGTTCAGGGTACACTGAAGCTTTCTTT. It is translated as CASSFGSGYTEAFF.

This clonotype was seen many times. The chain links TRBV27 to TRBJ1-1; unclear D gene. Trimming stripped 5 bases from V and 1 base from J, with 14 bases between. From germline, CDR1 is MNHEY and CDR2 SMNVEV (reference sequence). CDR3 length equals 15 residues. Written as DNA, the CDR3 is TGTGCCAGCAGTCCGGATTGGAGAGAGAACACTGAAGCTTTCTTT. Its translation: CASSPDWRENTEAFF.

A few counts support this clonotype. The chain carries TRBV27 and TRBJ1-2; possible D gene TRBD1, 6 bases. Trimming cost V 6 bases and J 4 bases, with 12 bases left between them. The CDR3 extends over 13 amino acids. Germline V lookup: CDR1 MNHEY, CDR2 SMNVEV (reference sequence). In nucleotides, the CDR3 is TGTGCCAGCAGATCAGGGGTTCGCTATGGCTACACCTTC. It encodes CASRSGVRYGYTF.

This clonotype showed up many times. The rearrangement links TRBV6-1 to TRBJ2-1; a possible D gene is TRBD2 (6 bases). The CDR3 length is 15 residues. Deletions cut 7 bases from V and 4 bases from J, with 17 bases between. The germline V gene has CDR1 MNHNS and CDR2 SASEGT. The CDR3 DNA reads TGTGCCAGCACCATAAGAGTAGCGGTATACAATGAGCAGTTCTTC. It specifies CASTIRVAVYNEQFF.

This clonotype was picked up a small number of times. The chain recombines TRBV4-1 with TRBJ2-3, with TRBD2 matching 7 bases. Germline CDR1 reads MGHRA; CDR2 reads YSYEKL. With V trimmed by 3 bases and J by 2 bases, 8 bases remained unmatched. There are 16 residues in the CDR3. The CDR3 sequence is CASSHRGSGDTDTQYF. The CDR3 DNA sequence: TGCGCCAGCAGCCATAGGGGAAGCGGGGACACAGATACGCAGTATTTT.

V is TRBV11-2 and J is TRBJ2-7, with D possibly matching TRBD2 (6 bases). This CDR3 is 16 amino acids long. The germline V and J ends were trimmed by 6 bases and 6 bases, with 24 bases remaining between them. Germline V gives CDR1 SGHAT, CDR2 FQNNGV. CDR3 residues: CASSSPGDKRAPEQYF. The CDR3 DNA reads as TGTGCCAGCAGTTCCCCGGGGGATAAGAGGGCACCCGAGCAGTACTTC.

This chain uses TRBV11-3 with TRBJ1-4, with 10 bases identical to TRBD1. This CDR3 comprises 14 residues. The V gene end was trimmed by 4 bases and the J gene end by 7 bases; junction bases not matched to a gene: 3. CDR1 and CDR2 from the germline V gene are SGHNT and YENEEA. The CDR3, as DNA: TGTGCCAGCAGCTCCGGGACAGGGGCTGAAAAACTGTTTTTT. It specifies CASSSGTGAEKLFF.

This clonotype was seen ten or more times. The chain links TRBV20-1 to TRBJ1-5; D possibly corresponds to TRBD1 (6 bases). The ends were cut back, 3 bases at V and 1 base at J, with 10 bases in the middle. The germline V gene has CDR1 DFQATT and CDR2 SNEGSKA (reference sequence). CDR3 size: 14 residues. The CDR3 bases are TGCAGTGCTAGGGGGGGGCCCAGCAATCAGCCCCAGCATTTT. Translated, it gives CSARGGPSNQPQHF.

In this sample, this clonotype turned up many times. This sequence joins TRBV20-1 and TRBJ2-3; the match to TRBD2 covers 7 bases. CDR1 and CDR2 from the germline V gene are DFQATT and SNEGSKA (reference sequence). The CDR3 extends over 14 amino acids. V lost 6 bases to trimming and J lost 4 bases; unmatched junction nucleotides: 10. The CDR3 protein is CSAPLGGHADTQYF. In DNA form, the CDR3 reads TGCAGTGCCCCACTGGGAGGGCACGCAGATACGCAGTATTTT.

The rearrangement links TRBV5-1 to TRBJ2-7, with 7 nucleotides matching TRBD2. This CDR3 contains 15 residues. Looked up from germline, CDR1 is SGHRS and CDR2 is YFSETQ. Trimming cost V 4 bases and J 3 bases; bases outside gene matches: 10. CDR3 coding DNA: TGCGCCAGCAGCCCGGCGGGGAGGGCCCTCTACGAGCAGTACTTC. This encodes CASSPAGRALYEQYF.

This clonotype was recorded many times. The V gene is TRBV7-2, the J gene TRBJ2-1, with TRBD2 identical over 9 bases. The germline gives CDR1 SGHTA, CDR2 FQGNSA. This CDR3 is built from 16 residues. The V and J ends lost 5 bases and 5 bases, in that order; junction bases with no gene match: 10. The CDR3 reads CASSLHSRGGHNEQFF. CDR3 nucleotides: TGTGCCAGCAGCCTCCATTCGCGGGGGGGGCACAATGAGCAGTTCTTC.

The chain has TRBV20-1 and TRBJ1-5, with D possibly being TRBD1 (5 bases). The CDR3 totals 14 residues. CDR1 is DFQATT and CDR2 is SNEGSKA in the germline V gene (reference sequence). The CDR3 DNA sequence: TGCAGCGCGAACCAGGGAAATAGCAATCAGCCCCAGCATTTT. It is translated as CSANQGNSNQPQHF.

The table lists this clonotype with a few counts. CDR3 amino acids: CASSYTSGRLDEQFF. DNA of the CDR3: TGTGCCAGCAGCTATACTAGCGGGAGGCTGGATGAGCAGTTCTTC. The chain has TRBV7-3 and TRBJ2-1; 12 positions agree with TRBD2. J lost 8 bases, V lost 4 bases, and 6 bases had no gene match. Germline assignment: CDR1 SGHTA and CDR2 FQGTGA. The CDR3 is 15 residues long.

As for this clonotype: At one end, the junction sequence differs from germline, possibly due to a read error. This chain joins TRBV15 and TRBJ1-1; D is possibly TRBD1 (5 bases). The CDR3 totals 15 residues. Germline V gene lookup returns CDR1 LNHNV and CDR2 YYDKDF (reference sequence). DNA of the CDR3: TGTGCCATCAGCAGAGGGACGGGCAGGGACACTGAAGCTTTCTTT. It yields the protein CAISRGTGRDTEAFF. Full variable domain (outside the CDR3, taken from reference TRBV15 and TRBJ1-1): DAMVIQNPRYQVTQFGKPVTLSCSQTLNHNVMYWYQQKSSQAPKLLFHYYDKDFNNEADTPDNFQSRRPNTSFCFLDIRSPGLGDTAMYLCAISRGTGRDTEAFFGQGTRLTVV.

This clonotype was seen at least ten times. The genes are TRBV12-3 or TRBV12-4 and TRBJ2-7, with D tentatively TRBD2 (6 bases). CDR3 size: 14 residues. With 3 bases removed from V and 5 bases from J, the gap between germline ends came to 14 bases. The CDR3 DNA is TGTGCCAGCAGTTTGGTGGGGGGTGGGAACGAGCAGTACTTC. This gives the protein CASSLVGGGNEQYF.

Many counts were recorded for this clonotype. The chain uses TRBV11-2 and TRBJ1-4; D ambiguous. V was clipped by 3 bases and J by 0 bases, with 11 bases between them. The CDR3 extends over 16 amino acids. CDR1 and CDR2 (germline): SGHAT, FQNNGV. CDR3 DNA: TGTGCCAGCAGCTTCGCAGAAGGAGCAACTAATGAAAAACTGTTTTTT. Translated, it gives CASSFAEGATNEKLFF. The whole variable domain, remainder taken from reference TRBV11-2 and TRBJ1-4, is EAGVAQSPRYKIIEKRQSVAFWCNPISGHATLYWYQQILGQGPKLLIQFQNNGVVDDSQLPKDRFSAERLKGVDSTLKIQPAKLEDSAVYLCASSFAEGATNEKLFFGSGTQLSVL.

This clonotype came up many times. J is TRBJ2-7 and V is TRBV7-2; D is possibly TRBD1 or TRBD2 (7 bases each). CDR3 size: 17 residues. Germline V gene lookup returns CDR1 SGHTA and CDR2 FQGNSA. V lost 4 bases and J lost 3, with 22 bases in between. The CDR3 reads CASSSQGPASGYYEQYF. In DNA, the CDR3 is TGTGCCAGCAGCTCACAGGGGCCCGCTAGCGGATACTACGAGCAGTACTTC. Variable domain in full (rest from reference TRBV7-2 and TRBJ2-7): GAGVSQSPSNKVTEKGKDVELRCDPISGHTALYWYRQSLGQGLEFLIYFQGNSAPDKSGLPSDRFSAERTGGSVSTLTIQRTQQEDSAVYLCASSSQGPASGYYEQYFGPGTRLTVT.

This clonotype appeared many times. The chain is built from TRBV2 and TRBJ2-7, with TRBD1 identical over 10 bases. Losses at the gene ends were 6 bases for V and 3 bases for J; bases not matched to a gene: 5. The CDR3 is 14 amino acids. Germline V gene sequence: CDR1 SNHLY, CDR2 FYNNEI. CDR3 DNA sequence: TGTGCCAGCAGACCGGGACAGGGGTACTACGAGCAGTACTTC. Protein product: CASRPGQGYYEQYF.

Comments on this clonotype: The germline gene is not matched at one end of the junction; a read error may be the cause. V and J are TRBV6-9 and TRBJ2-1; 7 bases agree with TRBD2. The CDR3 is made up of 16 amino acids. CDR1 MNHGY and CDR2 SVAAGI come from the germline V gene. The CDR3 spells CACSFQRLNSGNEQFF. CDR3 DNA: TGTGCCTGCAGTTTCCAAAGGCTTAATAGCGGGAATGAGCAGTTCTTC.

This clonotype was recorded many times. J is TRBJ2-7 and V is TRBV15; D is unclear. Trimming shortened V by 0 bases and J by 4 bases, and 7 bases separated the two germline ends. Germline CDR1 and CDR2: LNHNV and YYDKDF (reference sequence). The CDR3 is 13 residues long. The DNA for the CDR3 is TGTGCCACCAGCAGAGATCGAGGTTACGAGCAGTACTTC. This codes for CATSRDRGYEQYF. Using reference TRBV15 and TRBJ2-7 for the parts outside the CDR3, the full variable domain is DAMVIQNPRYQVTQFGKPVTLSCSQTLNHNVMYWYQQKSSQAPKLLFHYYDKDFNNEADTPDNFQSRRPNTSFCFLDIRSPGLGDTAMYLCATSRDRGYEQYFGPGTRLTVT.

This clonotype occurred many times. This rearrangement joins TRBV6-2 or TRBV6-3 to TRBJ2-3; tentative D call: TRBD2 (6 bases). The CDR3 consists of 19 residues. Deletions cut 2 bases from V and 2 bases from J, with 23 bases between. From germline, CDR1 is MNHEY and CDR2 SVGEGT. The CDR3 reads CASSYKKGASAEPTDTQYF. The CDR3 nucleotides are TGTGCCAGCAGTTACAAAAAAGGTGCTAGCGCCGAACCCACAGATACGCAGTATTTT.

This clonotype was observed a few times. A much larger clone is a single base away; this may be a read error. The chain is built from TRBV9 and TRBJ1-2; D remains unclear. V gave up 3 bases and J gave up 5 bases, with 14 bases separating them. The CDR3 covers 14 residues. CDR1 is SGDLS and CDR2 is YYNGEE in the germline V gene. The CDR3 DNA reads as TGTGCCAGCAGCGCCTTCAAGGCCGCTTATGGCTACACCTTC. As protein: CASSAFKAAYGYTF.

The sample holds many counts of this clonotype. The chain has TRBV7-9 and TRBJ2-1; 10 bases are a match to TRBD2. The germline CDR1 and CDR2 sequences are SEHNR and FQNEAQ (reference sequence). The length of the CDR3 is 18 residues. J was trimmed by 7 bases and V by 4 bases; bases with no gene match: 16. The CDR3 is CASSSDNLLAGRENEQFF. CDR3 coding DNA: TGTGCCAGCAGCTCCGACAACCTACTAGCGGGGAGGGAGAATGAGCAGTTCTTC.